The 11 T cell receptor beta chains below come from one sample, sequenced in a study of response to subunit inactivated influenza vaccine (dated by TCRdb to between 2017 and 2018). Library construction relied on RT-PCR. Instrument used: Illumina HiSeq 2500. TCRdb trimmed public reads at Q25 via fastp, called clones via MiXCR and kept in-frame beta chains. Merged by CDR3 protein, the rows form single entries marked with the most common genes and DNA. The sample yields 450,000 to 550,000 distinct CDR3 sequences; 25% were counted once. 1.5% to 2% of the sample lies in the top ten. The sample in question was CD4+ T cells sorted from PBMCs, obtained 5 days after vaccination. The receptors were gathered from a man aged 45-65 years who received an inactivated influenza vaccine. Donor details come from another sample of the same person, matched by shared clones.

This chain connects TRBV29-1 to TRBJ2-5, with no clear D. The CDR3 covers 12 residues. The V and J ends lost 2 bases and 4 bases respectively, with 8 bases between them. From germline, CDR1 is SQVTM and CDR2 ANQGSEA. The CDR3, as DNA: TGCAGCGTTGAATGGGGAATAGAGACCCAGTACTTC. It specifies CSVEWGIETQYF.

Only a few counts were recorded for this clonotype. The rearrangement uses TRBV20-1 and TRBJ2-5, with unresolved D. Per the germline V gene, CDR1 is DFQATT and CDR2 is SNEGSKA (reference sequence). This CDR3 has 12 residues. Trimming took 5 bases from V and 5 from J, leaving 12 bases between them. The DNA for the CDR3 is TGCAGTGCTCGTCGAGCGTTGGAGACCCAGTACTTC. Translation: CSARRALETQYF.

The rearrangement joins TRBV20-1 to TRBJ1-3; D unresolved. Looked up from germline, CDR1 is DFQATT and CDR2 is SNEGSKA (reference sequence). Deletions cut 3 bases from V and 2 bases from J, with 11 bases between. The CDR3 extends over 14 amino acids. The CDR3 region is CSASKREAGNTIYF. DNA for the CDR3: TGCAGTGCTAGTAAAAGGGAAGCTGGAAACACCATATATTTT.

This chain joins TRBV20-1 and TRBJ2-7; D is undetermined. Per germline, CDR1 DFQATT and CDR2 SNEGSKA (reference sequence). The CDR3 runs to 12 residues. V was trimmed by 3 bases and J by 1 base, leaving 7 bases between them. The CDR3 loop reads CSASDLSYEQYF. CDR3 in DNA: TGCAGTGCTAGTGACCTGTCCTACGAGCAGTACTTC.

V and J are TRBV10-3 and TRBJ2-7, with D perhaps matching TRBD2 (6 bases). The CDR3 covers 15 residues. Germline lookup yields CDR1 ENHRY and CDR2 SYGVKD. Trimming cost V 8 bases and J 0 bases, with 17 bases left between them. The CDR3, as DNA: TGTGCCATCCACGCGGGGCCCCATAGCTCCTACGAGCAGTACTTC. This codes for CAIHAGPHSSYEQYF.

V usage is TRBV7-2 and J usage is TRBJ2-3; 7 bases map to TRBD1. Germline values: CDR1 SGHTA, CDR2 FQGNSA. V gave up 2 bases and J gave up 15 bases; unmatched junction bases: 14. The CDR3 length is 14 residues. The CDR3 nucleotides read TGTGCCAGCAGCTTACTCTTCCGGGACAGCACCCGATATTTT. It specifies CASSLLFRDSTRYF.

The chain employs TRBV4-1 and TRBJ1-1, with D perhaps TRBD1 (5 bases). Germline V lookup: CDR1 MGHRA, CDR2 YSYEKL. The CDR3 totals 15 residues. V lost 2 bases and J 4 bases, leaving 14 bases between the germline ends. The CDR3 protein is CASSQRARESTEAFF. The CDR3 nucleotides read TGCGCCAGCAGCCAACGAGCCAGGGAGAGCACTGAAGCTTTCTTT.

This clonotype occurred many times. This chain joins TRBV5-1 and TRBJ2-2, with 7 bases fitting TRBD1. With V trimmed by 4 bases and J by 1 base, 4 bases remained unmatched. Looked up from germline, CDR1 is SGHRS and CDR2 is YFSETQ. This CDR3 has 15 amino acids. As DNA, the CDR3 is TGCGCCAGCAGCCCTCGACAGGGGAACACCGGGGAGCTGTTTTTT. Translating it yields CASSPRQGNTGELFF.

This chain connects TRBV5-6 to TRBJ2-5, with D unresolved. This CDR3 contains 16 residues. V was clipped by 3 bases and J by 2 bases, with 17 bases between them. Per germline, CDR1 SGHDT and CDR2 YYEEEE. DNA of the CDR3: TGTGCCAGCAGCTGGACGAAGGCGGTTTTTCAAGAGACCCAGTACTTC. Its protein product is CASSWTKAVFQETQYF.

The chain carries TRBV2 and TRBJ2-1, with 7 positions matching TRBD1. The CDR3 length is 15 residues. Germline CDR1 is SNHLY and CDR2 is FYNNEI. V trimming: 6 bases; J trimming: 6 bases; junction bases outside the gene matches: 11. The CDR3 nucleotides are TGTGCCAGCAGCCCCGGGACAGCCCTCTTCAATGAGCAGTTCTTC. Amino acids: CASSPGTALFNEQFF.

This sequence joins TRBV20-1 and TRBJ2-3; TRBD2 is a possible D gene (5 bases). Germline V gene sequence: CDR1 DFQATT, CDR2 SNEGSKA (reference sequence). The CDR3 totals 13 residues. Trimming cost V 1 base and J 2 bases, with 7 bases left between them. The CDR3 DNA reads TGCAGTGCTAGAGCCGGGAACACAGATACGCAGTATTTT. It specifies CSARAGNTDTQYF.